This entry lists 5 T cell receptor beta chains sequenced from one sample in a study of cytomegalovirus exposure and HLA in healthy donors. Primers included in the PCR were 60 Vbeta and 13 Jbeta primers. This table comes from immunoSEQ multiplex PCR, and its TCRdb copy is limited to in-frame clones, with some not included. The sample has about 94,000 clones; approximately 77% are singletons. Sequenced input: PBMCs. Receptors were obtained from a human donor in good health.

This sequence joins TRBV5-1 and TRBJ2-3; TRBD2 agrees at 8 bases. The V gene end was trimmed by 4 bases and the J gene end by 3 bases; junction bases not matched to a gene: 7. This CDR3 has 15 residues. Germline CDR1 reads SGHRS; CDR2 reads YFSETQ. The DNA for the CDR3 is TGCGCCAGCAGCACCCCTAGCGGGTCAACAGATACGCAGTATTTT. Protein: CASSTPSGSTDTQYF.

V gene TRBV9 combines with J gene TRBJ2-3; perhaps TRBD2 as D (6 bases). This CDR3 is 15 amino acids long. V gave up 2 bases and J gave up 1 base, with 11 bases separating them. Per the germline V gene, CDR1 is SGDLS and CDR2 is YYNGEE. The CDR3 DNA sequence: TGTGCCAGCAGCGTCGGCGGGGACCGCACAGATACGCAGTATTTT. Translated, it gives CASSVGGDRTDTQYF.

The rearrangement uses TRBV6-6 and TRBJ1-2; no clear D. Trimming removed 0 bases at V and 1 base at J, with 6 bases between. CDR1 MNHNY and CDR2 SVGAGI come from the germline V gene (reference sequence). The CDR3 extends over 14 amino acids. DNA of the CDR3: TGTGCCAGCAGTTACTCCACTTTTAACTATGGCTACACCTTC. Translation: CASSYSTFNYGYTF.

V is TRBV9 and J is TRBJ2-1, with D possibly matching TRBD2 (5 bases). CDR1 is SGDLS, CDR2 YYNGEE, per germline. This CDR3 region has 15 residues. Deletions cut 3 bases from V and 4 bases from J, with 14 bases between. CDR3 amino acids: CASSAGLEGYNEQFF. CDR3 nucleotide sequence: TGTGCCAGCAGCGCGGGTCTAGAGGGTTACAATGAGCAGTTCTTC. Full variable domain (remainder filled in from reference TRBV9 and TRBJ2-1): DSGVTQTPKHLITATGQRVTLRCSPRSGDLSVYWYQQSLDQGLQFLIQYYNGEERAKGNILERFSAQQFPDLHSELNLSSLELGDSALYFCASSAGLEGYNEQFFGPGTRLTVL.

The chain employs TRBV15 and TRBJ1-2; 7 bases line up with TRBD1. V shed 1 base and J 7 bases; nucleotides not matched to a gene: 6. CDR1 and CDR2 from the germline V gene are LNHNV and YYDKDF (reference sequence). The CDR3 sequence is 14 residues long. The CDR3 region has the DNA TGTGCCACCAGCAGAGGAGCTAGGGACAGTGGCTACACCTTC. Residues: CATSRGARDSGYTF.